This TCR beta chain stems from a study of cytomegalovirus exposure and HLA in healthy donors. General study points: Excluded were some V segments that proved indistinguishable, including TRBV6-2 and TRBV6-3. Highest at DRB1 and lowest at HLA-C, TCR association rates differed among HLA loci in a later analysis. With later analysis, a missense DCLRE1C variant became linked to TCR beta V- and J-gene trimming.

The CDR3 spans 14 residues. Trimming took 2 bases from V and 4 from J, leaving 11 bases between them. Per germline, CDR1 MGHDK and CDR2 SYGVNS. A remark on this clone: Its antigen is not identified.

This PCR relied on a set of 60 Vbeta primers and 13 Jbeta primers. Generated by immunoSEQ multiplex PCR, the TCRdb table keeps only in-frame clones and is missing some. The sample comprises about 140,000 clones, 79% of which are singletons, and 6.5% rests with the top ten. V is TRBV25-1 and J is TRBJ1-2; tentative D call: TRBD1 (6 bases). The material sequenced was PBMCs. This clonotype was sampled from a man in his forties or fifties in good health and CMV-seropositive. The chain's CDR3 is CASSEGHRVYGYTF. The DNA for the CDR3 is TGTGCCAGCAGTGAAGGTCACAGGGTCTATGGCTACACCTTC.